This TCR beta chain appears in the sequencing data of a study of blood T cell repertoires in COVID-19. Per the original methods: Counts of nucleated cells, estimated from reference gene primer amplification, were obtained. Generated by immunoSEQ multiplex PCR, the TCRdb table keeps only in-frame clones and is missing some. Clone size and the V and J calls come from that table; the DNA yielded D and trimming. Of about 59,000 clones listed, 91% are singletons. Trimming removed 6 bases from V and 5 bases from J, with 17 bases in between. Germline values: CDR1 LGHNA, CDR2 YSLEER. The CDR3 totals 15 residues.

This sequence was found in a human donor in a cohort sampled during active COVID-19. J is TRBJ2-1 and V is TRBV4-3; D remains unclear. Sequences were obtained from peripheral blood. This CDR3 is CASSRKSLSNNEQFF. The CDR3 DNA follows: TGCGCCAGCAGTAGAAAGTCCCTTAGCAACAATGAGCAGTTCTTC.